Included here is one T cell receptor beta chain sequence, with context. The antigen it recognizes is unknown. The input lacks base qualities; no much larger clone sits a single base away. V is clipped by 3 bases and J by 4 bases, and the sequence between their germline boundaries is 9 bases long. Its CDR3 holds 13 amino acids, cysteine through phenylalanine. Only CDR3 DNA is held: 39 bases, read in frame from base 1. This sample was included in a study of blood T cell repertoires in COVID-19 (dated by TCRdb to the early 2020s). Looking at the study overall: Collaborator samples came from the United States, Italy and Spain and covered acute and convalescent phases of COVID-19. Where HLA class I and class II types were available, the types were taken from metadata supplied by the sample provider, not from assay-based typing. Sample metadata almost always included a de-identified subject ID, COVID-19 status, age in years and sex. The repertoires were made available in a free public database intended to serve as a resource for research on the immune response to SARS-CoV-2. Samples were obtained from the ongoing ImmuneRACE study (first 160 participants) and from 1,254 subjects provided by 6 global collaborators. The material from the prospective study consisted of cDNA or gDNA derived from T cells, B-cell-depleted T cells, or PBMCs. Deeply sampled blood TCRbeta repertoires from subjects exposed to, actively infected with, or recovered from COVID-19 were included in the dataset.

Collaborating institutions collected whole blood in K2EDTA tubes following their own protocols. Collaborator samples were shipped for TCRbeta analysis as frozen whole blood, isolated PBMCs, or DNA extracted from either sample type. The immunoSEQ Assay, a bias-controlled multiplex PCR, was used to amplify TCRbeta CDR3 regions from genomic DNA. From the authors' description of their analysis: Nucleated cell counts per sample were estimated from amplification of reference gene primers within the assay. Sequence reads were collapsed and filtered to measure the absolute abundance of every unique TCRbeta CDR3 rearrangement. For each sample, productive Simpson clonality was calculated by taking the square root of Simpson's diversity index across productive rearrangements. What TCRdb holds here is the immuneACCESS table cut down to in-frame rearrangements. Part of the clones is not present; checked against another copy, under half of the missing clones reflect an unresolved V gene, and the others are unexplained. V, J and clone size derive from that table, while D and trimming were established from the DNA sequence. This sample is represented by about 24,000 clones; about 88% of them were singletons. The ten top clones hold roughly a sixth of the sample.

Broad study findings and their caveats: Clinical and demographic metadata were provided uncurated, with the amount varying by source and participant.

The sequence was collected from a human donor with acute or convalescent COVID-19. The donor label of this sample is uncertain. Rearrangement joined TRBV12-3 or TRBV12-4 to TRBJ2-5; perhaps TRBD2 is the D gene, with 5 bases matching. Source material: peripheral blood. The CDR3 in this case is CASSLTSGETQYF. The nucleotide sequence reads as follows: TGTGCCAGCAGTTTGACGAGCGGAGAGACCCAGTACTTC.